These 6 T cell receptor beta chains were sequenced from one sample in a study of radiotherapy plus CTLA-4 blockade in lung cancer. Only in-frame clones appear in the TCRdb table, and some are missing; sequencing was by immunoSEQ multiplex PCR. Of roughly 120,000 clones detected, 78% appear once; the ten largest clones hold approximately 5.2%. Sequences were derived from peripheral blood, sampled from a patient treated with radiotherapy plus ipilimumab. The receptors were gathered from a human donor with non-small cell lung cancer who had a partial response to radiotherapy plus ipilimumab.

This sequence joins TRBV7-9 and TRBJ2-6; no clear D. The CDR3 sequence is 18 residues long. From germline, CDR1 is SEHNR and CDR2 FQNEAQ (reference sequence). Trimming removed 2 bases from V and 0 bases from J, with 14 bases in between. CDR3 sequence reads: CASSLPIEWASGANVLTF. CDR3 sequence (DNA): TGTGCCAGCAGCTTACCTATAGAGTGGGCCTCTGGGGCCAACGTCCTGACTTTC.

This chain links TRBV18 with TRBJ2-1; 8 nucleotides align to TRBD2. CDR3 length: 20 residues. J lost 5 bases, V lost 1 base, and 19 bases had no gene match. The germline V gene has CDR1 KGHSH and CDR2 LQKENI. The CDR3 spells CASSPRLDARGGPGNNEQFF. DNA for the CDR3: TGTGCCAGCTCACCACGCCTTGACGCCCGCGGGGGGCCCGGGAACAATGAGCAGTTCTTC. The entire variable domain, with the rest obtained from reference TRBV18 and TRBJ2-1, is as follows: NAGVMQNPRHLVRRRGQEARLRCSPMKGHSHVYWYRQLPEEGLKFMVYLQKENIIDESGMPKERFSAEFPKEGPSILRIQQVVRGDSAAYFCASSPRLDARGGPGNNEQFFGPGTRLTVL.

The chain is built from TRBV28 and TRBJ2-3; TRBD1 agrees at 8 bases. This CDR3 comprises 15 residues. The germline gives CDR1 MDHEN, CDR2 SYDVKM. V was pared by 3 bases and J by 6 bases, with 8 bases of the junction left unmatched. CDR3 loop: CASSLQGAFSDTQYF. DNA for the CDR3: TGTGCCAGCAGTTTGCAGGGGGCGTTTTCGGATACGCAGTATTTT.

The CDR3 here is CASSLWTGDQPQHF. CDR3 nucleotides: TGTGCCAGCAGCCTATGGACAGGGGATCAGCCCCAGCATTTT. The rearrangement links TRBV6-1 to TRBJ1-5, with 9 bases identical to TRBD1. V lost 6 bases to trimming and J lost 5 bases; unmatched junction nucleotides: 5. The CDR3 length is 14 residues. Germline V lookup: CDR1 MNHNS, CDR2 SASEGT.

V is TRBV7-2 and J is TRBJ1-2, with D perhaps matching TRBD1 (6 bases). The V gene's germline CDR1 is SGHTA and CDR2 FQGNSA. Trimming pared 6 bases from V and 1 base from J, leaving 12 bases between. This CDR3 comprises 14 residues. This CDR3 is CASRPRQDNYGYTF. The CDR3 bases are TGTGCCAGCAGACCAAGACAGGATAACTATGGCTACACCTTC.

The J gene is TRBJ1-2, the V gene TRBV11-2; no firm D call. V gave up 1 base and J gave up 8 bases, with 8 bases separating them. CDR3 size: 12 residues. The germline gives CDR1 SGHAT, CDR2 FQNNGV. CDR3 in amino acids: CASSLVLDGYTF. In nucleotides, the CDR3 is TGTGCCAGCAGCTTAGTTCTAGACGGCTACACCTTC.